This T cell receptor beta chain was obtained from a study of cytomegalovirus exposure and HLA in healthy donors. Data came from immunoSEQ multiplex PCR; TCRdb stores just in-frame clones and leaves some out. The table lists tens of thousands of clones, 96% of them singletons. This CDR3 contains 16 residues. V lost 2 bases and J lost 8; bases outside the gene matches: 9. Germline values: CDR1 SGHAT, CDR2 FQNNGV. The source is a man between 18 and 35 years old in good health and CMV-seronegative. The sequenced sample was PBMCs. This chain uses TRBV11-2 with TRBJ2-2, with 9 nucleotides matching TRBD2. The CDR3 is CASSLLIAGVGGELFF. The CDR3 DNA follows: TGTGCCAGCAGCTTATTGATAGCGGGAGTGGGTGGGGAGCTGTTTTTT.